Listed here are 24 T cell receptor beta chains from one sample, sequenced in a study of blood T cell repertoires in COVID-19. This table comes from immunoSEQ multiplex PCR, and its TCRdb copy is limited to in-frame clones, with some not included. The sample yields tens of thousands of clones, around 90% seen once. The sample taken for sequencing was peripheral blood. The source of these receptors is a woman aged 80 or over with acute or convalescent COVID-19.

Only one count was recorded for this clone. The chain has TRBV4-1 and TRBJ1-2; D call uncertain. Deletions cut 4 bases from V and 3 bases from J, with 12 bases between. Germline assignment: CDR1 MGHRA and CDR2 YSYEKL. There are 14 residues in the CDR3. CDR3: CASSPVDGDYGYTF. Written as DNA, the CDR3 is TGCGCCAGCAGCCCCGTGGACGGGGACTATGGCTACACCTTC.

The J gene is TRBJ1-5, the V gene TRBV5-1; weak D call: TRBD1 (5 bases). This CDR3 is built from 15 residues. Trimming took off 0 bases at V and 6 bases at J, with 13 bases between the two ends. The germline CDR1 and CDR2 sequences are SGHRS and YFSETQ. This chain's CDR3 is CASSLGQGDGQPQHF. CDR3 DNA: TGCGCCAGCAGCTTGGGGCAGGGTGACGGTCAGCCCCAGCATTTT.

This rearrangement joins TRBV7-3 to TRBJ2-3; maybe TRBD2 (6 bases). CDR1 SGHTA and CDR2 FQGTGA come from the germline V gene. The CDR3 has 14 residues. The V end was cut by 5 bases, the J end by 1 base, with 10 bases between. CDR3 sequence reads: CASSTSGGTDTQYF. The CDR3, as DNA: TGTGCCAGCAGCACCTCGGGGGGCACAGATACGCAGTATTTT.

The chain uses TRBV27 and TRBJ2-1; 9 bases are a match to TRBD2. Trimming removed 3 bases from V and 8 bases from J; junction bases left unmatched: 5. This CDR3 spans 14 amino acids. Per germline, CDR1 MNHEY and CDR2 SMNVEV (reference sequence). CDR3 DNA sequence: TGTGCCAGCAGTTTCATAGCGGGGGCTCATGAGCAGTTCTTC. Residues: CASSFIAGAHEQFF.

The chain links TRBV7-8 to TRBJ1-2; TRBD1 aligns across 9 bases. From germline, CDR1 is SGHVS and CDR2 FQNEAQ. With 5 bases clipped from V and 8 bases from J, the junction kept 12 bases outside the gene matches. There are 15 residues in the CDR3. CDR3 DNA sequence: TGTGCCAGCAGCCCACTGGGACAGGGAGTAGGAGGCTACACCTTC. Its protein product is CASSPLGQGVGGYTF.

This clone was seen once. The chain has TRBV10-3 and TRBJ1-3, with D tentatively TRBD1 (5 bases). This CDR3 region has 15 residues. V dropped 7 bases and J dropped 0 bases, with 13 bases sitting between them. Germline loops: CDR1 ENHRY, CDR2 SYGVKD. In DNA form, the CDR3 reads TGTGCCATCACACCCGGAGACAGCTCTGGAAACACCATATATTTT. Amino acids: CAITPGDSSGNTIYF.

The CDR3 protein is CASSQAQGEQYF. In DNA, the CDR3 is TGTGCCAGCAGCCAAGCCCAGGGCGAGCAGTACTTC. The chain carries TRBV14 and TRBJ2-7; maybe TRBD1 (5 bases). The germline gives CDR1 SGHDN, CDR2 FVKESK. Trimming took off 1 base at V and 6 bases at J, with 7 bases between the two ends. The CDR3 is made up of 12 amino acids.

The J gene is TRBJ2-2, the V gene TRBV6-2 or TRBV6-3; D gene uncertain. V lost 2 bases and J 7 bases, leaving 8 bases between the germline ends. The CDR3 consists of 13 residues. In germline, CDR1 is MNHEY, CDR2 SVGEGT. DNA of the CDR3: TGTGCCAGCAGTTACGGTCGAGGCGGGGAGCTGTTTTTT. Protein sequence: CASSYGRGGELFF.

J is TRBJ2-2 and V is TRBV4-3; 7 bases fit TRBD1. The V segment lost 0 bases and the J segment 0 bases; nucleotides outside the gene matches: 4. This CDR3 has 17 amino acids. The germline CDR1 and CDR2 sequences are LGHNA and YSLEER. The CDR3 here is CASSQDRQGANTGELFF. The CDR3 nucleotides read TGCGCCAGCAGCCAAGATCGGCAGGGGGCGAACACCGGGGAGCTGTTTTTT.

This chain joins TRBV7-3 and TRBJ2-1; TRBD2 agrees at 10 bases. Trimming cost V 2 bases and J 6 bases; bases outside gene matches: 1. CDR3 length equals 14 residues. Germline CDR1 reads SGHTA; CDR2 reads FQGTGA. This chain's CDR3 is CASSLLAGVNEQFF. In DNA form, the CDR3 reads TGTGCCAGCAGCTTACTAGCGGGAGTCAATGAGCAGTTCTTC. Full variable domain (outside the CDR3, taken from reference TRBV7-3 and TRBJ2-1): GAGVSQTPSNKVTEKGKYVELRCDPISGHTALYWYRQSLGQGPEFLIYFQGTGAADDSGLPNDRFFAVRPEGSVSTLKIQRTERGDSAVYLCASSLLAGVNEQFFGPGTRLTVL.

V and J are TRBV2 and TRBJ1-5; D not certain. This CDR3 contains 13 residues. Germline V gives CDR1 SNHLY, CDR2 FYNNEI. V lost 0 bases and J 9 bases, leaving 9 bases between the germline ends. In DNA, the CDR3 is TGTGCCAGCAGTGAAGCGGGAGGCCCGCCCCAGCATTTT. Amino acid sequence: CASSEAGGPPQHF.

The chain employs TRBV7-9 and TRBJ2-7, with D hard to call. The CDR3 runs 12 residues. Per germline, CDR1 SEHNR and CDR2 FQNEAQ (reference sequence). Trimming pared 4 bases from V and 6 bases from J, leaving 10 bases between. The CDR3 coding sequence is TGTGCCAGCAGCTCCCCGTCGGGCGAGCAGTACTTC. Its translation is CASSSPSGEQYF.

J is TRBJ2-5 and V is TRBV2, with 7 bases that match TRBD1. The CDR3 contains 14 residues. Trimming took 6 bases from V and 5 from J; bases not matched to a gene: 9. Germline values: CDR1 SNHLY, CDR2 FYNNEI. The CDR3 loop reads CASRSSTGSETQYF. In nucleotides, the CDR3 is TGTGCCAGCAGATCTTCGACAGGGTCCGAGACCCAGTACTTC.

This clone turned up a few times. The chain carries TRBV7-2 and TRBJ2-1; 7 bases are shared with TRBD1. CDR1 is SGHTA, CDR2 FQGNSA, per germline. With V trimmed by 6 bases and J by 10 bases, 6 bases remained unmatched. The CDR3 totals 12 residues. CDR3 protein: CASRRGLSEQFF. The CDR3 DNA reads TGTGCCAGCAGGAGGGGGCTATCCGAGCAGTTCTTC.

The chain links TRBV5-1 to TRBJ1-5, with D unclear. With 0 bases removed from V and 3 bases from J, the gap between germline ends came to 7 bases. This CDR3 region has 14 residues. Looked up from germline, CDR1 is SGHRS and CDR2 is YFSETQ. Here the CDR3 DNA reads TGCGCCAGCAGCTTGGAAGGAGTCAATCAGCCCCAGCATTTT. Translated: CASSLEGVNQPQHF.

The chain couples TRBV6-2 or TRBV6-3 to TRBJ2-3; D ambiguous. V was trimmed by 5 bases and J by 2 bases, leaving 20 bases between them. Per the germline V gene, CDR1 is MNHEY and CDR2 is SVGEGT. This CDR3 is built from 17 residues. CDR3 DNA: TGTGCCAGCAGTAGGAGACGGCGAACCCAGTTCACAGATACGCAGTATTTT. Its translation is CASSRRRRTQFTDTQYF.

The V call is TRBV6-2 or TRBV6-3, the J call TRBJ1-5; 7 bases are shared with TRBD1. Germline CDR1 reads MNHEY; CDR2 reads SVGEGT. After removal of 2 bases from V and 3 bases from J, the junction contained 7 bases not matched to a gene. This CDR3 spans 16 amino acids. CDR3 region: CASSYLPTGLNQPQHF. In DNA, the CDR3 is TGTGCCAGCAGTTACCTTCCGACAGGGCTCAATCAGCCCCAGCATTTT.

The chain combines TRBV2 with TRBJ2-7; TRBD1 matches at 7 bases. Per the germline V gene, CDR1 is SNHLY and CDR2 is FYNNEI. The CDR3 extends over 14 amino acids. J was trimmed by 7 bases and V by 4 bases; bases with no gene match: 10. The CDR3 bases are TGTGCCAGCAGTGGGGACAGTACGAGTAAGGAGCAGTACTTC. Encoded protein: CASSGDSTSKEQYF.

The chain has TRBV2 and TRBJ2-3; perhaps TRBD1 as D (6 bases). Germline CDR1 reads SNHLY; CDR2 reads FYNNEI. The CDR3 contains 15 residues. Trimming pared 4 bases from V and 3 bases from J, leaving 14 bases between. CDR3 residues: CASSGVQGGTDTQYF. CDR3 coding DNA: TGTGCCAGCAGTGGGGTACAGGGTGGGACAGATACGCAGTATTTT.

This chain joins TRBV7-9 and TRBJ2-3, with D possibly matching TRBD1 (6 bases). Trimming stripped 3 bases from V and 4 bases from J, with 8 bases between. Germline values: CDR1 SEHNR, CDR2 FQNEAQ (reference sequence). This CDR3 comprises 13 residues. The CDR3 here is CASSFQGPDTQYF. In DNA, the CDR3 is TGTGCCAGCAGCTTTCAGGGGCCAGATACGCAGTATTTT.

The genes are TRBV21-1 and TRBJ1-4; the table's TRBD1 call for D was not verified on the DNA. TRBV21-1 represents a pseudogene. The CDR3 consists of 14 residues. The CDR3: CASSSRGRGEKLFF. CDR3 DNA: TGTGCCAGCAGCAGCAGGGGGCGGGGTGAAAAACTGTTTTTT.

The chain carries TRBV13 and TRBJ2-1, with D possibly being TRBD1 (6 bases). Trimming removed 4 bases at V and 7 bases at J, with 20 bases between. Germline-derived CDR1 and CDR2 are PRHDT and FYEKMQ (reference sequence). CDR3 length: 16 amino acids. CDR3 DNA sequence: TGTGCCAGCAGCTCCAAAGACAGGTGGGCGAAGAATGAGCAGTTCTTC. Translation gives CASSSKDRWAKNEQFF.

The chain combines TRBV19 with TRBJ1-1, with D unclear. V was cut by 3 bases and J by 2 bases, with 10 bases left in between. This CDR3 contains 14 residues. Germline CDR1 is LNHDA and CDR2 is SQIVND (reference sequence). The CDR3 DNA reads TGTGCCAGTAGTATGCGGAGGGATAACACTGAAGCTTTCTTT. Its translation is CASSMRRDNTEAFF.

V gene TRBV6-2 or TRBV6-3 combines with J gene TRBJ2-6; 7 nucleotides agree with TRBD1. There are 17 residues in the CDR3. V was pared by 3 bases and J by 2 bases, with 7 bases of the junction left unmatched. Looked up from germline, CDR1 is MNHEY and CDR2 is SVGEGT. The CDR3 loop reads CASSYRQGNAGANVLTF. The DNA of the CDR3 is TGTGCCAGCAGTTATAGACAGGGTAATGCTGGGGCCAACGTCCTGACTTTC.